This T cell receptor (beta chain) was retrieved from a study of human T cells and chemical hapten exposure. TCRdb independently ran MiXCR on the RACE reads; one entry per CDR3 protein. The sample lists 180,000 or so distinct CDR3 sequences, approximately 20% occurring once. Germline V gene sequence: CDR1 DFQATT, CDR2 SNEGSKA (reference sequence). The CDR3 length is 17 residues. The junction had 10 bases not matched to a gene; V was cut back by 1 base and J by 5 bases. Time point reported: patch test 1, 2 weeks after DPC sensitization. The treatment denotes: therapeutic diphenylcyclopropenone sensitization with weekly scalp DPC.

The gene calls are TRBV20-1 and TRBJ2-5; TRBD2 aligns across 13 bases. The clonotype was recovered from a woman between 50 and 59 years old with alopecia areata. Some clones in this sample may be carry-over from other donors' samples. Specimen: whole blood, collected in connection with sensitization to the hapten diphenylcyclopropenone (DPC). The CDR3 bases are TGCAGTGCTAGAGTAAGGACTAGCGGGAGAATTGTGGAGACCCAGTACTTC. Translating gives CSARVRTSGRIVETQYF.